The 9 T cell receptor beta chains reported below all come from one sample, sequenced in a study of Graves' ophthalmopathy and Graves' hyperthyroidism. TCR beta CDR3 regions were amplified from RNA transcripts. In the first round, RT-PCR was carried out with HTBI primers, and a multiplex PCR formed the second round. Via MiXCR, TCRdb re-called the multiplex PCR reads, giving one row per CDR3 protein. The sample lists 300,000 to 500,000 distinct CDR3 sequences, roughly 14% seen once, with about 7.3% in the top ten. The sample taken for sequencing was peripheral blood. All receptors derive from a woman aged 18-35 years with stable Graves' hyperthyroidism.

This clonotype has at least ten counts. Here the CDR3 reads CASSSLTEAFF. The CDR3 DNA follows: TGCGCCAGCAGCTCGCTCACTGAAGCTTTCTTT. The chain combines TRBV5-1 with TRBJ1-1; D not certain. Trimming cost V 3 bases and J 4 bases, with 4 bases left between them. The CDR3 is 11 amino acids. Germline V gene sequence: CDR1 SGHRS, CDR2 YFSETQ.

This clonotype was found many times. V gene TRBV9 combines with J gene TRBJ1-2, with 10 bases aligning to TRBD1. Germline V CDR1 and CDR2: SGDLS, YYNGEE. Trimming took 5 bases from V and 8 from J; bases not matched to a gene: 6. CDR3 size: 13 residues. CDR3: CASRRDRGLGYTF. In DNA form, the CDR3 reads TGTGCCAGCAGGCGTGACAGGGGGCTCGGCTACACCTTC.

This clonotype was seen ten or more times. This could be a read error, since a much larger clone is one nucleotide away. CDR3 protein: CAGAGSVETQYF. The CDR3 region has the DNA TGTGCCGGCGCGGGGTCGGTGGAGACCCAGTACTTC. The chain recombines TRBV12-3 or TRBV12-4 with TRBJ2-5; tentatively, D is TRBD2 (6 bases). Trimming removed 11 bases from V and 5 bases from J, with 15 bases in between. The CDR3 contains 12 residues.

This clonotype was observed a handful of times. The V call is TRBV7-2, the J call TRBJ2-2; maybe TRBD2 (5 bases). V was cut by 0 bases and J by 1 base, with 9 bases left in between. The V gene's germline CDR1 is SGHTA and CDR2 FQGNSA. CDR3 length equals 16 residues. The CDR3 loop reads CASSLAASMNTGELFF. In DNA, the CDR3 is TGTGCCAGCAGCTTAGCGGCTAGCATGAACACCGGGGAGCTGTTTTTT.

This clonotype was observed at least ten times. This chain joins TRBV15 and TRBJ2-7; weak D call: TRBD1 (6 bases). The CDR3 has 15 residues. Germline V gene data show CDR1 as LNHNV and CDR2 as YYDKDF (reference sequence). V lost 4 bases, J lost 4 bases, and 17 bases lay in between. DNA of the CDR3: TGTGCCACCAGCACACCAGGGGCAGCCAAATACGAGCAGTACTTC. It codes for CATSTPGAAKYEQYF.

This clonotype was observed many times. This chain links TRBV7-2 with TRBJ1-2; D perhaps matches TRBD1 (6 bases). Trimming took off 5 bases at V and 5 bases at J, with 15 bases between the two ends. Germline lookup yields CDR1 SGHTA and CDR2 FQGNSA. CDR3 length equals 14 residues. The CDR3 protein is CASSREGGGYGYTF. The DNA of the CDR3 is TGTGCCAGCAGCCGCGAGGGGGGGGGGTATGGCTACACCTTC.

This clonotype has a count of ten or more. This chain joins TRBV6-1 and TRBJ1-1, with 7 bases matching TRBD1. V gave up 7 bases and J gave up 0 bases; unmatched junction bases: 5. This CDR3 has 14 amino acids. Germline assignment: CDR1 MNHNS and CDR2 SASEGT. The CDR3 bases are TGTGCCAGCATTCAACAGGGGCTGAACACTGAAGCTTTCTTT. This encodes CASIQQGLNTEAFF.

This clonotype has at least ten counts. The chain carries TRBV6-4 and TRBJ1-2; a possible D gene is TRBD1 (6 bases). Germline V gene sequence: CDR1 MRHNA, CDR2 SNTAGT. The CDR3 runs 12 residues. The V and J ends lost 4 bases and 3 bases respectively, with 6 bases between them. The CDR3 DNA is TGTGCCAGCAGTGGGACAGACTATGGCTACACCTTC. The encoded protein is CASSGTDYGYTF.

This clonotype was observed at least ten times. The rearrangement joins TRBV10-3 to TRBJ1-2; 11 positions match TRBD1. Germline V gene lookup returns CDR1 ENHRY and CDR2 SYGVKD. With 10 bases clipped from V and 6 bases from J, the junction kept 7 bases outside the gene matches. This CDR3 contains 13 residues. The CDR3 nucleotides are TGTGCCACCGCACCGGGACAGGGGGATGGCTACACCTTC. The encoded protein is CATAPGQGDGYTF.